The 15 T cell receptor beta chains below all came from one sample that was sequenced in a study of cytomegalovirus exposure and HLA in healthy donors. It was with 60 Vbeta and 13 Jbeta primers that the PCR ran. Only in-frame clones appear in the TCRdb table, and some are missing; sequencing was by immunoSEQ multiplex PCR. The profile shows under 150,000 clones, 70% to 80% of them singletons. The specimen was PBMCs. The receptors derive from a man between 18 and 29 years old in good health and CMV-seronegative.

This clone was seen a few times. The chain couples TRBV6-5 to TRBJ1-5; TRBD1 is a possible D gene (6 bases). Germline CDR1 reads MNHEY; CDR2 reads SVGAGI. The CDR3 covers 16 residues. With 4 bases removed from V and 2 bases from J, the gap between germline ends came to 15 bases. CDR3 sequence (DNA): TGTGCCAGCAGTTGGGAGGGGGGGCCGGGCAATCAGCCCCAGCATTTT. Protein product: CASSWEGGPGNQPQHF.

V is TRBV28 and J is TRBJ2-7, with D perhaps matching TRBD2 (5 bases). CDR1 is MDHEN, CDR2 SYDVKM, per germline. This CDR3 contains 16 residues. V lost 5 bases, J lost 0 bases, and 17 bases lay in between. CDR3 region: CASSRGSVLSSYEQYF. CDR3 DNA sequence: TGTGCCAGCAGTCGGGGTAGCGTTCTATCCTCCTACGAGCAGTACTTC.

The chain carries TRBV14 and TRBJ1-1, with a possible D match to TRBD1 (5 bases). Trimming cost V 2 bases and J 8 bases, with 15 bases left between them. The CDR3 extends over 14 amino acids. Germline V gives CDR1 SGHDN, CDR2 FVKESK. The CDR3 region is CASSQRSGANEAFF. The DNA for the CDR3 is TGTGCCAGCAGCCAACGAAGCGGGGCCAACGAAGCTTTCTTT.

The chain has TRBV19 and TRBJ1-5; D gene uncertain. Germline V gene data show CDR1 as LNHDA and CDR2 as SQIVND (reference sequence). With 3 bases removed from V and 2 bases from J, the gap between germline ends came to 14 bases. There are 16 residues in the CDR3. CDR3 residues: CASSIEGVRGNQPQHF. The CDR3 nucleotides are TGTGCCAGTAGTATCGAGGGAGTAAGGGGCAATCAGCCCCAGCATTTT.

In regard to this clone: At one end the junction does not follow the germline gene, possibly because of a read error. This chain uses TRBV2 with TRBJ1-6; D unclear. The length of the CDR3 is 13 residues. CDR1 is SNHLY, CDR2 FYNNEI, per germline. Written as DNA, the CDR3 is TGTGCCAGCAGTGAAGAATATAATTCCCCCCTCCACTTT. Translating it yields CASSEEYNSPLHF.

The chain uses TRBV6-1 and TRBJ2-2; D unresolved. The germline V and J ends were trimmed by 6 bases and 3 bases, with 11 bases remaining between them. The CDR3 spans 14 residues. Germline V lookup: CDR1 MNHNS, CDR2 SASEGT. CDR3 amino acids: CASRFNRYTGELFF. CDR3 bases: TGTGCCAGCAGATTCAACAGATACACCGGGGAGCTGTTTTTT.

The J gene is TRBJ2-5, the V gene TRBV10-1, with D perhaps matching TRBD2 (6 bases). Trimming removed 4 bases at V and 1 base at J, with 10 bases between. The V gene's germline CDR1 is WNHNN and CDR2 SYGVQD (reference sequence). The CDR3 has 14 amino acids. CDR3 nucleotides: TGCGCCAGCAGTGGGGGACTGGGCCAAGAGACCCAGTACTTC. It specifies CASSGGLGQETQYF.

The chain joins TRBV10-3 to TRBJ1-5; D is unresolved. V lost 3 bases and J 3 bases, leaving 12 bases between the germline ends. The CDR3 sequence is 15 residues long. In germline, CDR1 is ENHRY, CDR2 SYGVKD. The chain's CDR3 is CAISDSGQTNQPQHF. DNA of the CDR3: TGTGCCATCAGTGACAGCGGCCAGACCAATCAGCCCCAGCATTTT.

The chain combines TRBV30 with TRBJ1-4, with 7 bases aligning to TRBD1. The CDR3 loop spans 15 amino acids. Germline CDR1 GTSNPN, CDR2 SVGIG (reference sequence). The junction had 4 bases not matched to a gene; V was cut back by 3 bases and J by 0 bases. CDR3 sequence (DNA): TGTGCCTGGAGCATGGACAGGTCAACTAATGAAAAACTGTTTTTT. Its protein is CAWSMDRSTNEKLFF.

V usage is TRBV5-4 and J usage is TRBJ2-5, with 10 bases lining up with TRBD1. V trimming: 5 bases; J trimming: 5 bases; junction bases outside the gene matches: 6. Germline CDR1 reads SGHNT; CDR2 reads YYREEE (reference sequence). The CDR3 spans 14 residues. CDR3 region: CASRLTGGRETQYF. CDR3 DNA: TGTGCCAGCAGGTTGACAGGGGGCCGGGAGACCCAGTACTTC.

The rearrangement joins TRBV6-1 to TRBJ1-5, with a weak D call TRBD1 (5 bases). The CDR3 loop spans 13 amino acids. Germline V gives CDR1 MNHNS, CDR2 SASEGT. The germline V and J ends were trimmed by 7 bases and 5 bases, with 12 bases remaining between them. CDR3 DNA sequence: TGTGCCAGCATGGAACGGGGGTATCAGCCCCAGCATTTT. Its protein is CASMERGYQPQHF.

The chain uses TRBV18 and TRBJ1-4, with TRBD1 matching 8 bases. V shed 0 bases and J 0 bases; nucleotides not matched to a gene: 3. Germline V gene lookup returns CDR1 KGHSH and CDR2 LQKENI. CDR3 length: 17 residues. The CDR3 DNA sequence: TGTGCCAGCTCACCACCCGGGACAGGTGCAACTAATGAAAAACTGTTTTTT. Amino acid sequence: CASSPPGTGATNEKLFF.

This chain links TRBV19 with TRBJ2-1; 9 bases map to TRBD2. V was clipped by 9 bases and J by 8 bases; unmatched bases: 14. The CDR3 length is 15 residues. Germline assignment: CDR1 LNHDA and CDR2 SQIVND (reference sequence). The chain's CDR3 is CASTPRKREDHEQFF. CDR3 coding DNA: TGTGCCAGCACCCCGCGCAAGCGGGAGGACCATGAGCAGTTCTTC.

The J gene is TRBJ2-7, the V gene TRBV5-1; TRBD2 is a possible D gene (6 bases). The CDR3 consists of 15 residues. Between the trimmed V and J ends, which lost 3 bases and 1 base, there was a span of 14 bases. CDR1 SGHRS and CDR2 YFSETQ come from the germline V gene. The CDR3 sequence: CASSWGDRASYEQYF. CDR3 bases: TGCGCCAGCAGCTGGGGGGACCGCGCTTCCTACGAGCAGTACTTC.

The table lists this clone with a count of one. V is TRBV6-5 and J is TRBJ2-2; a weak D match, TRBD2 (6 bases). The CDR3 is 14 amino acids. Deletions cut 3 bases from V and 5 bases from J, with 10 bases between. The germline V gene encodes CDR1 MNHEY and CDR2 SVGAGI. The CDR3 sequence: CASSYGGLTGELFF. CDR3 sequence (DNA): TGTGCCAGCAGTTATGGGGGGTTAACCGGGGAGCTGTTTTTT.